This TCR beta chain was obtained from a study of CD8+ T cells in alopecia areata. Study-wide points: Affected scalp, especially in alopecia totalis/universalis, had a higher clonality than normal scalp did. Sequenced scalp T cells also include alphabeta T cells resident in normal skin.

RNA extraction was followed by reverse transcription into cDNA, which acted as the sequencing template. TCRdb's copy holds only in-frame clones and misses some; the assay was immunoSEQ multiplex PCR. The data contain roughly 200,000 clones, more than 50% of them singletons. The CDR3 has 12 residues. The V and J ends lost 7 bases and 10 bases respectively, with 19 bases between them. Germline V gene lookup returns CDR1 SQVTM and CDR2 ANQGSEA. A remark on this clone: Its antigen remains unknown.

This TCR was recovered from a human donor in good health. The source material was CD8+ T cells sorted from blood. The chain carries TRBV29-1 and TRBJ1-2; the D gene is possibly TRBD1 (6 bases). CDR3 nucleotides: TGCAGCGCCCCGGGACCCCAGGGGCACTACACCTTC. Encoded protein: CSAPGPQGHYTF.